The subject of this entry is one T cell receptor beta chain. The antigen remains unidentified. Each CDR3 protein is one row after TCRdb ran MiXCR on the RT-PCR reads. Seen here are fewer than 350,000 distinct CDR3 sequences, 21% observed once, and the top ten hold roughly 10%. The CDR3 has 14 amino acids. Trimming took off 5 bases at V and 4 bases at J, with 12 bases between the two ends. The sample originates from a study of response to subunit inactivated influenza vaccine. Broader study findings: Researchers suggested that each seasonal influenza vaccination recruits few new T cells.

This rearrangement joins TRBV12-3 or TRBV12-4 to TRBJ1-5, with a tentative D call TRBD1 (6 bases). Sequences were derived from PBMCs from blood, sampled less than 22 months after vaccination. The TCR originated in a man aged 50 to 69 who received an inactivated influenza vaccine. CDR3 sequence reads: CASSPGAANQPQHF. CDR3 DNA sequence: TGTGCCAGCAGTCCGGGGGCAGCGAATCAGCCCCAGCATTTT.